The 29 T cell receptor beta chains below were found in one sample sequenced in a study of CD8 T cells in Susac syndrome. With random hexamers, reverse transcription was performed on about 0.45 to 1 ug of RNA. From the immunoSEQ multiplex PCR reads, TCRdb called clonotypes with MiXCR, one entry per CDR3 protein. The table has some 130,000 distinct CDR3 sequences, roughly 94% seen once. The material sequenced was CD4+ T cells from PBMCs. All receptors come from a human donor with multiple sclerosis.

The chain links TRBV5-6 to TRBJ2-5; D is perhaps TRBD1 (5 bases). Germline V gene data show CDR1 as SGHDT and CDR2 as YYEEEE. The length of the CDR3 is 15 residues. With 1 base removed from V and 1 base from J, the gap between germline ends came to 11 bases. The CDR3 DNA reads as TGTGCCAGCAGCTTGACGCAGGGCCGCCAAGAGACCCAGTACTTC. Its translation is CASSLTQGRQETQYF.

This chain uses TRBV12-3 or TRBV12-4 with TRBJ2-2; 9 bases map to TRBD2. The CDR3 spans 15 residues. V was clipped by 7 bases and J by 5 bases; unmatched bases: 8. The CDR3 loop reads CASIIAGEVTGELFF. CDR3 DNA sequence: TGTGCCAGCATTATAGCGGGAGAGGTTACCGGGGAGCTGTTTTTT.

This clonotype was seen just once. The chain carries TRBV6-2 or TRBV6-3 and TRBJ2-2, with 11 bases fitting TRBD2. This CDR3 has 17 residues. The V gene's germline CDR1 is MNHEY and CDR2 SVGEGT. The trim removed 7 bases at V and 0 bases at J, leaving 7 bases unmatched. CDR3 nucleotide sequence: TGTGCCAGCATGCGGCTAGCGGGGGGTCCGAACACCGGGGAGCTGTTTTTT. Translating it yields CASMRLAGGPNTGELFF.

This clonotype was seen a single time. The genes are TRBV30 and TRBJ2-7; D may match TRBD1 or TRBD2 (5 bases each). Germline V gives CDR1 GTSNPN, CDR2 SVGIG (reference sequence). Trimming removed 3 bases from V and 6 bases from J, with 12 bases in between. The CDR3 sequence is 12 residues long. The DNA for the CDR3 is TGTGCCTGGAGGGGGGATCTCGGCGAGCAGTACTTC. This translates into CAWRGDLGEQYF.

This clonotype was detected once. The chain couples TRBV24-1 to TRBJ2-5; 10 bases match TRBD1. V was clipped by 3 bases and J by 4 bases; unmatched bases: 4. Germline CDR1 is KGHDR and CDR2 is SFDVKD. This CDR3 contains 15 residues. The CDR3 loop reads CATSDPRTGGETQYF. In DNA, the CDR3 is TGTGCCACCAGTGATCCCCGGACAGGGGGAGAGACCCAGTACTTC.

J is TRBJ2-7 and V is TRBV5-6; 7 positions agree with TRBD2. V lost 1 base, J lost 4 bases, and 11 bases stayed unmatched. The CDR3 sequence is 16 residues long. Germline CDR1 is SGHDT and CDR2 is YYEEEE. CDR3 nucleotide sequence: TGTGCCAGCAGCTTGTATCCCGGGGGGACCCAATACGAGCAGTACTTC. This gives the protein CASSLYPGGTQYEQYF.

V and J are TRBV5-4 and TRBJ1-1; TRBD1 is a possible D gene (6 bases). Germline V gives CDR1 SGHNT, CDR2 YYREEE (reference sequence). The length of the CDR3 is 15 residues. Trimming left V 4 bases short and J 4 bases short, with 17 bases between. The CDR3 sequence is CASSERTGFGTEAFF. In DNA form, the CDR3 reads TGTGCCAGCAGCGAGAGAACAGGGTTCGGCACTGAAGCTTTCTTT.

The chain combines TRBV5-1 with TRBJ2-7, with 8 bases fitting TRBD1. V shed 4 bases and J 7 bases; nucleotides not matched to a gene: 10. Germline lookup yields CDR1 SGHRS and CDR2 YFSETQ. The CDR3 loop spans 14 amino acids. This chain's CDR3 is CASSSGTGGGEQYF. In DNA, the CDR3 is TGCGCCAGCAGCAGTGGGACAGGCGGCGGGGAGCAGTACTTC.

This chain connects TRBV6-1 to TRBJ2-7; 8 bases are shared with TRBD2. The CDR3 totals 15 residues. CDR1 and CDR2 (germline): MNHNS, SASEGT. Trimming removed 6 bases from V and 6 bases from J; junction bases left unmatched: 13. CDR3: CASRGGAGVGLEQYF. The CDR3 DNA reads as TGTGCCAGCAGGGGGGGAGCGGGAGTTGGGCTCGAGCAGTACTTC.

The chain recombines TRBV13 with TRBJ2-7; tentative D call: TRBD2 (6 bases). V dropped 9 bases and J dropped 0 bases, with 9 bases sitting between them. This CDR3 region has 12 residues. Germline V gene lookup returns CDR1 PRHDT and CDR2 FYEKMQ (reference sequence). CDR3 nucleotide sequence: TGTGCCAGTGGAGGGGCCTCCTACGAGCAGTACTTC. Encoded protein: CASGGASYEQYF.

V usage is TRBV20-1 and J usage is TRBJ2-7, with no clear D. The CDR3 extends over 15 amino acids. V was clipped by 0 bases and J by 4 bases, with 16 bases between them. The germline V gene encodes CDR1 DFQATT and CDR2 SNEGSKA (reference sequence). The CDR3 spells CSAREVRTAKYEQYF. The CDR3 bases are TGCAGTGCTAGAGAGGTTAGGACCGCGAAATACGAGCAGTACTTC.

CDR3 DNA: TGTGCCAGCAGCTTAGAAGGGGCTTCCGGGGAGCTGTTTTTT. Its translation: CASSLEGASGELFF. The V call is TRBV7-2, the J call TRBJ2-2; D is perhaps TRBD1 (5 bases). V lost 1 base and J 6 bases, leaving 9 bases between the germline ends. The CDR3 is 14 residues long. The germline V gene encodes CDR1 SGHTA and CDR2 FQGNSA. Full variable domain (outside the CDR3, taken from reference TRBV7-2 and TRBJ2-2): GAGVSQSPSNKVTEKGKDVELRCDPISGHTALYWYRQSLGQGLEFLIYFQGNSAPDKSGLPSDRFSAERTGGSVSTLTIQRTQQEDSAVYLCASSLEGASGELFFGEGSRLTVL.

This clonotype was counted once. V is TRBV6-5 and J is TRBJ2-7; 10 nucleotides line up with TRBD2. The V gene end was trimmed by 6 bases and the J gene end by 5 bases; junction bases not matched to a gene: 10. From germline, CDR1 is MNHEY and CDR2 SVGAGI. The CDR3 is 15 amino acids. The CDR3 is CASRLLGTSADEQYF. The CDR3, as DNA: TGTGCCAGCAGGCTACTAGGGACTAGCGCAGACGAGCAGTACTTC.

The chain couples TRBV12-3 or TRBV12-4 to TRBJ1-1; D remains unclear. V lost 0 bases, J lost 6 bases, and 5 bases lay in between. This CDR3 comprises 12 residues. CDR3 sequence: CASSLAYPEAFF. Written as DNA, the CDR3 is TGTGCCAGCAGTTTAGCGTATCCTGAAGCTTTCTTT.

The genes are TRBV6-1 and TRBJ1-5; D might be TRBD1 (6 bases). Germline V gives CDR1 MNHNS, CDR2 SASEGT. There are 16 residues in the CDR3. Deletions cut 6 bases from V and 0 bases from J, with 15 bases between. CDR3 region: CASRETGVLSNQPQHF. CDR3 coding DNA: TGTGCCAGCAGGGAGACAGGAGTCCTTAGCAATCAGCCCCAGCATTTT.

The chain has TRBV20-1 and TRBJ1-2; no clear D. The ends were cut back, 6 bases at V and 0 bases at J, with 8 bases in the middle. This CDR3 has 12 residues. Germline CDR1 and CDR2: DFQATT and SNEGSKA (reference sequence). CDR3 residues: CSATPTNYGYTF. DNA of the CDR3: TGCAGTGCGACACCCACTAACTATGGCTACACCTTC.

V and J are TRBV5-1 and TRBJ2-1; perhaps TRBD1 as D (6 bases). Germline-derived CDR1 and CDR2 are SGHRS and YFSETQ. V lost 4 bases and J 9 bases, leaving 20 bases between the germline ends. The CDR3 consists of 15 residues. The CDR3 coding sequence is TGCGCCAGCAGCCTTTCACAGACAGGTCCCGGTGAGCAGTTCTTC. Translated, it gives CASSLSQTGPGEQFF.

The chain is built from TRBV7-9 and TRBJ1-5; possibly TRBD1 for D (5 bases). The CDR3 totals 14 residues. Trimming left V 11 bases short and J 8 bases short, with 22 bases between. CDR1 and CDR2 (germline): SEHNR, FQNEAQ (reference sequence). CDR3 DNA sequence: TGTGCCTCATCGAGGGGCCTTGGGGGAGAGCCCCAGCATTTT. This gives the protein CASSRGLGGEPQHF.

This clonotype appeared once. The chain uses TRBV12-5 and TRBJ1-2; 7 nucleotides agree with TRBD1. The CDR3 sequence is 15 residues long. In germline, CDR1 is LGHNT, CDR2 FRNRAP. Germline trimming cut 0 bases from V and 7 bases from J; bases unmatched to any gene: 8. This CDR3 is CASGLVSTGALGYTF. DNA for the CDR3: TGTGCTAGTGGTTTGGTATCCACAGGGGCACTTGGCTACACCTTC.

The rearrangement links TRBV20-1 to TRBJ2-7, with 8 bases identical to TRBD1. CDR1 is DFQATT and CDR2 is SNEGSKA in the germline V gene (reference sequence). The CDR3 has 14 residues. The V and J ends lost 5 bases and 1 base, in that order; junction bases with no gene match: 7. The CDR3 DNA reads as TGCAGTGCTTTTGACAGGGGTGATTCCTACGAGCAGTACTTC. Translated: CSAFDRGDSYEQYF.

The chain has TRBV7-6 and TRBJ2-1; 7 bases match TRBD1. Per germline, CDR1 SGHVS and CDR2 FNYEAQ. The CDR3 loop spans 14 amino acids. With 6 bases clipped from V and 3 bases from J, the junction kept 5 bases outside the gene matches. The DNA for the CDR3 is TGTGCCAGCAGTCAACAGGGGAACTACAATGAGCAGTTCTTC. Encoded protein: CASSQQGNYNEQFF.

This sequence joins TRBV27 and TRBJ2-2; D gene ambiguous. Germline-derived CDR1 and CDR2 are MNHEY and SMNVEV (reference sequence). The CDR3 is 14 residues long. The V end lost 1 base, the J end lost 0 bases, and 3 bases lay between the germline ends. The CDR3 bases are TGTGCCAGCAGTTTATGGGCGAACACCGGGGAGCTGTTTTTT. Encoded protein: CASSLWANTGELFF.

V usage is TRBV4-1 and J usage is TRBJ2-5; 7 positions match TRBD1. Losses at the gene ends were 5 bases for V and 5 bases for J; bases not matched to a gene: 17. The CDR3 sequence is 17 residues long. CDR1 is MGHRA and CDR2 is YSYEKL in the germline V gene. The CDR3 protein is CASSSSWERGRRETQYF. The CDR3 nucleotides read TGCGCCAGCAGCTCAAGTTGGGAGAGGGGGCGCCGGGAGACCCAGTACTTC.

This clonotype was seen only once. The chain employs TRBV20-1 and TRBJ2-7; 11 bases are a match to TRBD2. CDR3 length: 13 amino acids. CDR1 and CDR2 from the germline V gene are DFQATT and SNEGSKA (reference sequence). J was trimmed by 5 bases and V by 8 bases; bases with no gene match: 8. CDR3 DNA: TGCAGTTTCCAGACTAGCGGGGTTAACGAGCAGTACTTC. Translation gives CSFQTSGVNEQYF.

The rearrangement joins TRBV7-2 to TRBJ1-5; 9 bases agree with TRBD1. CDR1 is SGHTA, CDR2 FQGNSA, per germline. The V segment lost 2 bases and the J segment 4 bases; nucleotides outside the gene matches: 12. The CDR3 sequence is 18 residues long. The DNA of the CDR3 is TGTGCCAGCAGCTTAAAGTGGGCCGGGACAGGGCCTAATCAGCCCCAGCATTTT. Amino acid sequence: CASSLKWAGTGPNQPQHF.

The chain uses TRBV7-6 and TRBJ1-2, with 8 bases lining up with TRBD1. J was trimmed by 7 bases and V by 4 bases; bases with no gene match: 5. Germline CDR1 and CDR2: SGHVS and FNYEAQ. The CDR3 totals 13 residues. The CDR3, as DNA: TGTGCCAGCAGCTCCCAGGGGGCGCTTGGCTACACCTTC. Translating it yields CASSSQGALGYTF.

The V call is TRBV6-5, the J call TRBJ2-1; 10 bases agree with TRBD1. The V segment lost 6 bases and the J segment 16 bases; nucleotides outside the gene matches: 6. Looked up from germline, CDR1 is MNHEY and CDR2 is SVGAGI. This CDR3 has 11 residues. The CDR3 reads CASRGTGDQFF. The DNA of the CDR3 is TGTGCCAGCAGAGGGACAGGGGATCAATTCTTC.

The gene calls are TRBV10-3 and TRBJ1-2; D gene uncertain. The CDR3 is made up of 14 amino acids. Per germline, CDR1 ENHRY and CDR2 SYGVKD. V was trimmed by 2 bases and J by 2 bases, leaving 9 bases between them. As DNA, the CDR3 is TGTGCCATCAGTGAGGAGTCCACGAACTATGGCTACACCTTC. It translates to CAISEESTNYGYTF.

V gene TRBV6-2 or TRBV6-3 combines with J gene TRBJ2-3; perhaps TRBD1 as D (5 bases). Trimming removed 0 bases from V and 2 bases from J, with 12 bases in between. The CDR3 sequence is 16 residues long. Germline CDR1 is MNHEY and CDR2 is SVGEGT. CDR3 amino acids: CASSYSPTGPTDTQYF. DNA of the CDR3: TGTGCCAGCAGTTACTCGCCAACAGGCCCCACAGATACGCAGTATTTT.